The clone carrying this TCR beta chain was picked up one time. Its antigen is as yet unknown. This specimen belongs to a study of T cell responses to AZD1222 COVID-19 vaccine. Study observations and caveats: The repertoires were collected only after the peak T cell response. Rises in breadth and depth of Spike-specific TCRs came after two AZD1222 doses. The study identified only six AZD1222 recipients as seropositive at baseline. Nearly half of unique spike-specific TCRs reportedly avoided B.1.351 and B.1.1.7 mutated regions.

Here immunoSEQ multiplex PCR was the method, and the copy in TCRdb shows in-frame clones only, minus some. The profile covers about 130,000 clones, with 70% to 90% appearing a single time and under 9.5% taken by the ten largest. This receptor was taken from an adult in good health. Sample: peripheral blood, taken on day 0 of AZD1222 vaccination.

The CDR3 nucleotides are TGTGCCAGCAGTGGGAATGGGAACAGCGAGCAGTACTTC. This translates into CASSGNGNSEQYF. The chain couples TRBV6-6 to TRBJ2-7; no firm D call. Per the germline V gene, CDR1 is MNHNY and CDR2 is SVGAGI (reference sequence). The V end lost 5 bases, the J end lost 6 bases, and 14 bases lay between the germline ends. CDR3 length: 13 amino acids.